This TCR beta chain was observed in a study of T cells after yellow fever vaccination. Template switching with 5'RACE generated the TCR cDNA and added a universal primer site and UMIs. TCRdb ran MiXCR on the 5' RACE reads and lists one entry per CDR3 protein. The data hold approximately 450,000 distinct CDR3 sequences, with 18% observed a single time. This clonotype was picked up a small number of times. The CDR3 is 13 amino acids. The V end was cut by 2 bases, the J end by 9 bases, with 8 bases between. From germline, CDR1 is MNHEY and CDR2 SVGAGI. Sequences were derived from PBMCs, sampled before the yellow fever booster vaccination. This chain links TRBV6-5 with TRBJ1-6, with D hard to call. The clonotype comes from a young man who received the YFV17D yellow fever vaccine. Here the CDR3 reads CASSYTVGSPLHF. The CDR3 DNA follows: TGTGCCAGCAGTTACACAGTAGGTTCACCCCTCCACTTT.